Each of the 28 T cell receptor beta chains below was sequenced from the same sample in a study of blood T cell repertoires in COVID-19. Only in-frame clones appear in the TCRdb table, and some are missing; sequencing was by immunoSEQ multiplex PCR. The sample includes roughly 70,000 clones, around 92% seen only once; the top ten take 13%. Sequencing was carried out using peripheral blood. These TCRs come from a human donor with active COVID-19. The donor label of this sample is uncertain.

The chain links TRBV7-2 to TRBJ1-5; 8 nucleotides align to TRBD1. The junction had 5 bases not matched to a gene; V was cut back by 4 bases and J by 6 bases. The CDR3 loop spans 14 amino acids. From germline, CDR1 is SGHTA and CDR2 FQGNSA. CDR3 coding DNA: TGTGCCAGCAGCTCCGGACAGGGAACTCAGCCCCAGCATTTT. It encodes CASSSGQGTQPQHF.

The V and J genes are TRBV18 and TRBJ2-7, with 9 bases that match TRBD2. The CDR3 has 18 residues. V lost 2 bases and J lost 6; bases outside the gene matches: 17. Germline loops: CDR1 KGHSH, CDR2 LQKENI. CDR3 sequence: CASSPSGEGVSGSSEQYF. The DNA for the CDR3 is TGTGCCAGCTCACCAAGTGGCGAAGGTGTTAGCGGGAGTTCCGAGCAGTACTTC.

The V call is TRBV4-1, the J call TRBJ2-7; TRBD2 is a possible D gene (5 bases). Per the germline V gene, CDR1 is MGHRA and CDR2 is YSYEKL. Between the trimmed V and J ends, which lost 1 base and 12 bases, there was a span of 16 bases. CDR3 length: 13 residues. CDR3 in DNA: TGCGCCAGCAGCCAAGGGACTCCTCGCAGCCCGTACTTC. Amino acids: CASSQGTPRSPYF.

The V gene is TRBV7-2, the J gene TRBJ1-2; TRBD1 might be the D (6 bases). The CDR3 is made up of 15 amino acids. Germline V gene data show CDR1 as SGHTA and CDR2 as FQGNSA. Trimming shortened V by 1 base and J by 7 bases, and 16 bases separated the two germline ends. CDR3 DNA: TGTGCCAGCAGCTTAGTAGAGGGGGTTATAGGTGGCTACACCTTC. Residues: CASSLVEGVIGGYTF. The whole variable domain, filled in from reference TRBV7-2 and TRBJ1-2, reads GAGVSQSPSNKVTEKGKDVELRCDPISGHTALYWYRQSLGQGLEFLIYFQGNSAPDKSGLPSDRFSAERTGGSVSTLTIQRTQQEDSAVYLCASSLVEGVIGGYTFGSGTRLTVV.

The chain combines TRBV7-9 with TRBJ2-7, with 11 positions matching TRBD2. Germline lookup yields CDR1 SEHNR and CDR2 FQNEAQ (reference sequence). Unmatched junction bases numbered 6, after V lost 2 bases and J lost 0 bases. The CDR3 contains 17 residues. The CDR3 here is CASSLPILAGVSYEQYF. The CDR3 DNA is TGTGCCAGCAGCTTACCCATACTAGCGGGAGTCTCCTACGAGCAGTACTTC.

This chain joins TRBV6-5 and TRBJ1-4, with D possibly TRBD1 on 6 matching bases. Germline V gene data show CDR1 as MNHEY and CDR2 as SVGAGI. This CDR3 is built from 15 residues. The V gene lost 4 bases and the J gene lost 4 bases, with 13 bases spanning the gap. CDR3 amino acids: CASSSVGADNEKLFF. CDR3 DNA: TGTGCCAGCAGTTCCGTGGGGGCGGATAATGAAAAACTGTTTTTT.

This CDR3 is CASSRQLNSGNTIYF. The CDR3 nucleotides read TGTGCCAGCTCACGACAGCTTAACTCTGGAAACACCATATATTTT. V usage is TRBV18 and J usage is TRBJ1-3, with TRBD1 as a possible D gene (5 bases). Germline V gene lookup returns CDR1 KGHSH and CDR2 LQKENI. V lost 4 bases to trimming and J lost 0 bases, with 10 bases between them. The CDR3 sequence is 15 residues long.

V and J are TRBV29-1 and TRBJ1-1, with TRBD1 identical over 12 bases. Germline loops: CDR1 SQVTM, CDR2 ANQGSEA. V trimming: 6 bases; J trimming: 7 bases; junction bases outside the gene matches: 3. The CDR3 has 12 amino acids. The CDR3 DNA follows: TGCAGCGTGGGGACAGGGGGCGGTGAAGCTTTCTTT. Its protein product is CSVGTGGGEAFF.

The J gene is TRBJ2-1, the V gene TRBV11-3; tentatively, D is TRBD2 (6 bases). Germline CDR1 SGHNT, CDR2 YENEEA. V gave up 5 bases and J gave up 0 bases, with 14 bases separating them. The CDR3 sequence is 16 residues long. The CDR3: CASSPPDGSSYNEQFF. The CDR3 DNA is TGTGCCAGCAGCCCTCCGGACGGGAGCTCCTACAATGAGCAGTTCTTC.

This chain links TRBV6-6 with TRBJ2-1; TRBD2 matches at 12 bases. J gave up 9 bases and V 4 bases, and 7 bases lay outside the gene matches. The CDR3 has 15 amino acids. The germline CDR1 and CDR2 sequences are MNHNY and SVGAGI (reference sequence). CDR3 amino acids: CASSFSSGRGGEQFF. As DNA, the CDR3 is TGTGCCAGCAGTTTTTCTAGCGGGAGGGGGGGTGAGCAGTTCTTC.

The V gene is TRBV29-1, the J gene TRBJ1-2, with TRBD1 matching over 7 bases. The CDR3 consists of 14 residues. The germline CDR1 and CDR2 sequences are SQVTM and ANQGSEA. With V trimmed by 4 bases and J by 0 bases, 5 bases remained unmatched. This CDR3 is CSVGETGANYGYTF. CDR3 DNA sequence: TGCAGCGTTGGAGAAACAGGGGCTAACTATGGCTACACCTTC.

This chain links TRBV2 with TRBJ2-1, with 11 bases fitting TRBD2. V shed 6 bases and J 0 bases; nucleotides not matched to a gene: 4. CDR1 is SNHLY, CDR2 FYNNEI, per germline. The CDR3 has 16 residues. This chain's CDR3 is CASRASGRSSYNEQFF. The CDR3, as DNA: TGTGCCAGCAGGGCTAGCGGGAGGTCCTCCTACAATGAGCAGTTCTTC.

V and J are TRBV6-2 or TRBV6-3 and TRBJ2-3, with unresolved D. This CDR3 has 12 amino acids. Germline V gene sequence: CDR1 MNHEY, CDR2 SVGEGT. The V end lost 5 bases, the J end lost 6 bases, and 9 bases lay between the germline ends. The CDR3 region has the DNA TGTGCCAGCAGTGCACTGTCGGATACGCAGTATTTT. Its protein is CASSALSDTQYF.

This clone was found a few times. The CDR3 region has the DNA TGTGCCAGCAGTACCCGGACAGCGAGCTCCTATAATTCACCCCTCCACTTT. Encoded protein: CASSTRTASSYNSPLHF. V and J are TRBV6-2 or TRBV6-3 and TRBJ1-6; the D gene is possibly TRBD1 (6 bases). CDR1 is MNHEY and CDR2 is SVGEGT in the germline V gene. The V gene lost 5 bases and the J gene lost 0 bases, with 14 bases spanning the gap. The CDR3 extends over 17 amino acids.

The chain employs TRBV7-9 and TRBJ1-6; D call uncertain. The CDR3 runs to 12 residues. Germline CDR1 is SEHNR and CDR2 is FQNEAQ (reference sequence). Trimming removed 3 bases at V and 7 bases at J, with 4 bases between. CDR3 DNA sequence: TGTGCCAGCAGCTTGGAGAATTCACCCCTCCACTTT. Its translation: CASSLENSPLHF.

This chain links TRBV28 with TRBJ1-5; a possible D gene is TRBD1 (6 bases). V was clipped by 7 bases and J by 3 bases, with 13 bases between them. This CDR3 region has 14 residues. CDR1 MDHEN and CDR2 SYDVKM come from the germline V gene. CDR3 sequence: CASTQGGDNQPQHF. DNA for the CDR3: TGTGCCAGCACCCAAGGGGGGGACAATCAGCCCCAGCATTTT.

The chain carries TRBV4-1 and TRBJ2-3; TRBD2 might be the D (6 bases). This CDR3 has 17 residues. Germline V CDR1 and CDR2: MGHRA, YSYEKL. Trimming took off 0 bases at V and 4 bases at J, with 17 bases between the two ends. As DNA, the CDR3 is TGCGCCAGCAGCCAAGATTGGGGCGGGATTTTCGCAGATACGCAGTATTTT. It specifies CASSQDWGGIFADTQYF.

A note on this clone: No conserved phenylalanine or tryptophan ends this CDR3, so it is likely a read error. Because the CDR3's place on the DNA is in doubt, the DNA is left out and the CDR3 is given as listed by TCRdb. This chain uses TRBV14 with TRBJ2-3; the table's D call, TRBD2, was not checked against the DNA. With termini counted, the CDR3 has 12 amino acids. CDR1 is SGHDN, CDR2 FVKESK, per germline. The CDR3 protein is CASSQNRLAFVY.

The V call is TRBV7-2, the J call TRBJ1-5, with a possible D match to TRBD1 (6 bases). Germline CDR1 reads SGHTA; CDR2 reads FQGNSA. V was shortened by 3 bases and J by 0 bases, with 12 bases between the two germline ends. The CDR3 loop spans 16 amino acids. CDR3 DNA: TGTGCCAGCAGCTTCTCCTGGACAGATAGCAATCAGCCCCAGCATTTT. The encoded protein is CASSFSWTDSNQPQHF. The full variable domain, in which reference TRBV7-2 and TRBJ1-5 provide the parts outside the CDR3, is GAGVSQSPSNKVTEKGKDVELRCDPISGHTALYWYRQSLGQGLEFLIYFQGNSAPDKSGLPSDRFSAERTGGSVSTLTIQRTQQEDSAVYLCASSFSWTDSNQPQHFGDGTRLSIL.

The V gene is TRBV29-1, the J gene TRBJ1-2; TRBD1 aligns across 8 bases. CDR1 SQVTM and CDR2 ANQGSEA come from the germline V gene. The ends lost 4 bases at V and 2 bases at J; junction bases unmatched: 6. The CDR3 is 14 amino acids. The CDR3 DNA is TGCAGCGTTGGGACAGGGAATTTAAACTATGGCTACACCTTC. Its protein is CSVGTGNLNYGYTF.

The chain is built from TRBV14 and TRBJ1-1; the match to TRBD1 covers 8 bases. The V and J ends lost 2 bases and 1 base, in that order; junction bases with no gene match: 6. Germline-derived CDR1 and CDR2 are SGHDN and FVKESK. The length of the CDR3 is 16 residues. The CDR3 DNA follows: TGTGCCAGCAGCCAATGGACAGGGCTTGGGAACACTGAAGCTTTCTTT. Protein sequence: CASSQWTGLGNTEAFF.

The chain carries TRBV5-6 and TRBJ2-2; D gene unclear. CDR3 length: 12 amino acids. With 6 bases removed from V and 0 bases from J, the gap between germline ends came to 3 bases. Germline V gene lookup returns CDR1 SGHDT and CDR2 YYEEEE. CDR3 nucleotide sequence: TGTGCCAGCACAGCGAACACCGGGGAGCTGTTTTTT. Protein sequence: CASTANTGELFF.

This clone showed up just a few times. The chain links TRBV28 to TRBJ1-5; 9 bases are shared with TRBD1. The germline V gene has CDR1 MDHEN and CDR2 SYDVKM. V lost 3 bases and J lost 6; bases outside the gene matches: 3. CDR3 length equals 14 residues. CDR3 region: CASSFGTGIQPQHF. In nucleotides, the CDR3 is TGTGCCAGCAGTTTTGGGACAGGGATTCAGCCCCAGCATTTT.

This sequence joins TRBV5-4 and TRBJ1-2; 7 bases are shared with TRBD1. Germline loops: CDR1 SGHNT, CDR2 YYREEE (reference sequence). The CDR3 is made up of 15 amino acids. V shed 4 bases and J 8 bases; nucleotides not matched to a gene: 14. The CDR3 DNA reads as TGTGCCAGCAGCCGCGGACAGGATGGGAGTGTAGGCTACACCTTC. It codes for CASSRGQDGSVGYTF.

This chain uses TRBV7-8 with TRBJ1-1, with no clear D. In germline, CDR1 is SGHVS, CDR2 FQNEAQ. The CDR3 spans 16 residues. Trimming shortened V by 1 base and J by 3 bases, and 15 bases separated the two germline ends. CDR3 amino acids: CASSLGSLGRDTEAFF. In DNA form, the CDR3 reads TGTGCCAGCAGCTTAGGGTCGTTAGGGAGGGACACTGAAGCTTTCTTT.

This chain links TRBV18 with TRBJ1-1; TRBD1 is a possible D gene (5 bases). CDR3 length equals 15 residues. V dropped 4 bases and J dropped 4 bases, with 16 bases sitting between them. Germline-derived CDR1 and CDR2 are KGHSH and LQKENI. The CDR3 DNA sequence: TGTGCCAGCTCACTCATACTCCAGGGTGGCACTGAAGCTTTCTTT. Amino acids: CASSLILQGGTEAFF.

This rearrangement joins TRBV5-1 to TRBJ2-3, with TRBD2 matching over 8 bases. Germline lookup yields CDR1 SGHRS and CDR2 YFSETQ. The CDR3 runs to 15 residues. V lost 0 bases, J lost 5 bases, and 5 bases stayed unmatched. This CDR3 reads CASSLAVGRGDTQYF. CDR3 DNA sequence: TGCGCCAGCAGCTTGGCCGTCGGGAGGGGAGATACGCAGTATTTT.

This clone appeared a few times. The chain is built from TRBV5-1 and TRBJ1-4, with TRBD1 matching 7 bases. The CDR3 consists of 12 residues. V lost 7 bases and J lost 4; bases outside the gene matches: 1. Germline V gene lookup returns CDR1 SGHRS and CDR2 YFSETQ. The DNA for the CDR3 is TGCGCCAGCGGGACAGATAATGAAAAACTGTTTTTT. This encodes CASGTDNEKLFF. Full variable domain (outside the CDR3, taken from reference TRBV5-1 and TRBJ1-4): KAGVTQTPRYLIKTRGQQVTLSCSPISGHRSVSWYQQTPGQGLQFLFEYFSETQRNKGNFPGRFSGRQFSNSRSEMNVSTLELGDSALYLCASGTDNEKLFFGSGTQLSVL.